Listed below are T cell receptor beta chains from one sample, sequenced in a study of CD8 T cells in ankylosing spondylitis. TCRdb fed the 5' RACE reads into MiXCR, producing one record per CDR3 protein. Counted here are under 250,000 distinct CDR3 sequences, around 8% occurring once; the ten biggest clones make up more than 4.5%. Sequencing was performed on blood, either unsorted or a sorted T cell fraction (not recorded which). Receptors originate from a female donor with ankylosing spondylitis or in good health (not recorded which). The CDR3 runs from the conserved cysteine through the conserved F or W. Each record gives: D gene, clone size, V gene, J gene, CDR3 length, CDR3 DNA, CDR3 protein. The D gene is left open where the match is weak. Size values are once, few and many counts, or a class for expanded clones, and some rows have none.

>TRBD1|many|TRBV5-1|TRBJ2-5|17
TGCGCCAGCAGCTCAAAATCCGGGACAGGCGGTCAAGAGACCCAGTACTTC
CASSSKSGTGGQETQYF
>TRBD2|many|TRBV7-2|TRBJ2-2|16
TGTGCCAGCAGCCCGGGGGGGACGGCGAACACCGGGGAGCTGTTTTTT
CASSPGGTANTGELFF
>NA|many|TRBV25-1|TRBJ2-7|13
TGTGCCAGCAGTGAATTCCCGGCCTACGAGCAGTACTTC
CASSEFPAYEQYF
>NA|many|TRBV10-3|TRBJ2-1|11
TGTGCCATCAGTTCGAGCAATGAGCAGTTCTTC
CAISSSNEQFF
>NA|NA|TRBV7-9|TRBJ2-3|14
TGTGCCAGCAGCTTAAAGCGGAGAGGGGATACGCAGTATTTT
CASSLKRRGDTQYF
>NA|many|TRBV20-1|TRBJ2-7|13
TGCAGTGCTGAGAGCGGTTTTTCCTACGAGCAGTACTTC
CSAESGFSYEQYF
>TRBD2|many|TRBV6-1|TRBJ2-7|14
TGTGCCAGCAGATTGGGACTAGGCTCCTACGAGCAGTACTTC
CASRLGLGSYEQYF
>NA|many|TRBV7-9|TRBJ1-2|14
TGTGCCAGCAGCCGTTTGACACCCGAGGGAGGCTACACCTTC
CASSRLTPEGGYTF
>NA|many|TRBV4-3|TRBJ1-5|13
TGCGCCACCTCAGACGGTGGGGGTCAGCCCCAGCATTTT
CATSDGGGQPQHF
>NA|many|TRBV11-3|TRBJ2-2|13
TGTGCCAGCAGCCCTACGAGGAACGGGGAGCTGTTTTTT
CASSPTRNGELFF
>TRBD2|NA|TRBV6-1|TRBJ2-2|15
TGTGCCAGCACCTCTAGCGGAGCGAACACCGGGGAGCTGTTTTTT
CASTSSGANTGELFF
>TRBD2|few|TRBV28|TRBJ2-7|14
TGTGCCAGCACCCCCAGCGGGAGAAGCTACGAGCAGTACTTC
CASTPSGRSYEQYF
>NA|few|TRBV11-2|TRBJ2-1|19
TGTGCCAGCAGCTTAGTAGCGGATCCAGGTGCCCGCTCCTACAATGAGCAGTTCTTC
CASSLVADPGARSYNEQFF
>NA|many|TRBV7-6|TRBJ2-1|12
TGTGCCAGCAGCTTGGGGGGACAGGAGCAGTTCTTC
CASSLGGQEQFF
>NA|many|TRBV6-5|TRBJ2-7|17
TGTGCCAGCAGTTCACCGCCACAGGGAAAGAGGGCCTACGAGCAGTACTTC
CASSSPPQGKRAYEQYF
>TRBD2|NA|TRBV7-8|TRBJ2-3|19
TGTGCCAGCAGCCCCCTGGGGGGGGAGCATCTCGGGGGGGCAGATACGCAGTATTTT
CASSPLGGEHLGGADTQYF
>TRBD1|many|TRBV7-2|TRBJ1-2|14
TGTGCCAGCAGCCCGGGGACAGGGCTATATGGCTACACCTTC
CASSPGTGLYGYTF
>NA|NA|TRBV9|TRBJ1-1|13
TGTGCCAGCAGCGTAGCCCTGAACACTGAAGCTTTCTTT
CASSVALNTEAFF
>NA|many|TRBV29-1|TRBJ2-1|13
TGCAGCGTTGAAGGCGGAAGCTACAATGAGCAGTTCTTC
CSVEGGSYNEQFF
>TRBD2|NA|TRBV7-6|TRBJ2-3|17
TGTGCCAGCAGCTTAGCGCTGGTGACTAGCGGGCAAGATACGCAGTATTTT
CASSLALVTSGQDTQYF
>NA|NA|TRBV7-8|TRBJ2-5|15
TGTGCCAGCACCCCCCCCAGCGGATGGCAAGAGACCCAGTACTTC
CASTPPSGWQETQYF
>NA|many|TRBV4-3|TRBJ2-5|16
TGCGCCAGCAGCCAACGTACTTCTCCCCGGCAAGAGACCCAGTACTTC
CASSQRTSPRQETQYF
>NA|NA|TRBV6-2/TRBV6-3|TRBJ2-2|16
TGTGCCAGCAGACCCAGCGGGTCAATCCTTTCCGGGGAGCTGTTTTTT
CASRPSGSILSGELFF
>NA|many|TRBV20-1|TRBJ1-5|15
TGCAGTGCTAGTCCCCCAGGGTATAGCAATCAGCCCCAGCATTTT
CSASPPGYSNQPQHF
>NA|many|TRBV4-3|TRBJ2-3|15
TGCGCCAGCAGCCTCAGGGTAACGGGCCCAGATACGCAGTATTTT
CASSLRVTGPDTQYF
>NA|many|TRBV5-1|TRBJ2-5|14
TGCGCCAGCAGCTTATCCGGGACTCCAGAGACCCAGTACTTC
CASSLSGTPETQYF
>NA|many|TRBV7-8|TRBJ1-1|16
TGTGCCAGCAGCTTAGCGAGGGGCAGGGTGAACACTGAAGCTTTCTTT
CASSLARGRVNTEAFF
>TRBD2|many|TRBV27|TRBJ2-1|16
TGTGCCAGCAGTTTGAGTAGCGGGGGCATCTACAATGAGCAGTTCTTC
CASSLSSGGIYNEQFF
>TRBD2|many|TRBV5-1|TRBJ2-1|15
TGCGCCAGCAGCTCCCTAGCGGGTGGAGTTAATGAGCAGTTCTTC
CASSSLAGGVNEQFF
>NA|many|TRBV4-3|TRBJ1-5|16
TGCGCCAGCAGCCAAGATGGTGTTAGGGGGGATCAGCCCCAGCATTTT
CASSQDGVRGDQPQHF
>NA|many|TRBV9|TRBJ2-1|16
TGTGCCAGCAGCGTGTCCACGGACGGCCGGAGTGGGGAGCAGTTCTTC
CASSVSTDGRSGEQFF
>NA|many|TRBV7-2|TRBJ2-3|14
TGTGCCAGCGGGCTAGCGCTTGCCCGAGGGGGGCAGTATTTT
CASGLALARGGQYF
>NA|many|TRBV4-1|TRBJ1-5|14
TGCGCCAGCAGCCAAGATCCTAGCAATCAGCCCCAGCATTTT
CASSQDPSNQPQHF
>NA|many|TRBV12-2|TRBJ2-1|16
TGTGCAAGTCGCCACCCACAGGGGATAATTGTAGATGAGCAGTTCTTC
CASRHPQGIIVDEQFF
>TRBD2|many|TRBV28|TRBJ2-7|13
TGTGCCAGCGGGGCACACGGGAGGGACGAGCAGTACTTC
CASGAHGRDEQYF
>TRBD1|many|TRBV6-2/TRBV6-3|TRBJ2-7|14
TGTGCCAGCAGGAGGACAGGGAATCCCTACGAGCAGTACTTC
CASRRTGNPYEQYF
>NA|many|TRBV7-9|TRBJ2-7|13
TGTGCCAGCAGCTTGACGGCATCCTACGAGCAGTACTTC
CASSLTASYEQYF
>NA|NA|TRBV4-1|TRBJ1-3|14
TGCGCCAGCAGCCAAGCAGGGGCTGGAAACACCATATATTTT
CASSQAGAGNTIYF
>NA|few|TRBV15|TRBJ2-7|14
TGTGCCACCAGCAGAGAGACAGCCTCCTACGAGCAGTACTTC
CATSRETASYEQYF
>TRBD2|many|TRBV10-2|TRBJ2-7|15
TGCGCCAGCAGTGAGGGGACTAGCGGCTCCTACGAGCAGTACTTC
CASSEGTSGSYEQYF
>TRBD1|many|TRBV7-2|TRBJ1-1|15
TGTGCCAGCAGCTTAGACAGGGGGCGAGAGACTGAAGCTTTCTTT
CASSLDRGRETEAFF
>TRBD2|many|TRBV20-1|TRBJ2-3|15
TGCAGTGCTAGAACTAGCGGGAGGGCCCCAGATACGCAGTATTTT
CSARTSGRAPDTQYF
>NA|many|TRBV25-1|TRBJ1-1|14
TGTGCCAGCAGTGAATATCGGCAGGGTCGTGTAGCTTTCTTT
CASSEYRQGRVAFF
>NA|few|TRBV18|TRBJ2-7|13
TGTGCCAGCTCACAAGAGGGCCCCTTCGAGCAGTACTTC
CASSQEGPFEQYF
>NA|few|TRBV2|TRBJ2-7|16
TGTGCCAGCAGTGGTAGGGGAACCCTCCAGGGGAACGAGCAGTACTTC
CASSGRGTLQGNEQYF
>NA|many|TRBV7-8|TRBJ2-3|16
TGTGCCAGCAGCTTGGGCACAGGCCCTTACACAGATACGCAGTATTTT
CASSLGTGPYTDTQYF
>TRBD1|many|TRBV20-1|TRBJ2-5|14
TGCAGTGCTAACCCCGGACAGGCCTTTTCCGCCCAGTACTTC
CSANPGQAFSAQYF
>NA|many|TRBV5-6|TRBJ2-3|13
TGTGCCAGCACCGCGACGAGCACAGATACGCAGTATTTT
CASTATSTDTQYF
>TRBD1|many|TRBV28|TRBJ1-5|18
TGTGCCAGCAGTTTTTTACGAGACAGGGGGTATAGCAATCAGCCCCAGCATTTT
CASSFLRDRGYSNQPQHF
>NA|few|TRBV4-3|TRBJ2-7|18
TGCGCCAGCAGCCAAGATTGGGGACGGGACGAGGAGGCCTACGAGCAGTACTTC
CASSQDWGRDEEAYEQYF
>NA|many|TRBV29-1|TRBJ2-1|12
TGCAGCGTTGAAGAAAGTGGTGGGGGCTCAGTCTTC
CSVEESGGGSVF
>NA|many|TRBV20-1|TRBJ1-6|14
TGCAGTGCTAGATACCTCGCGTCGAATTCACCCCTCCACTTT
CSARYLASNSPLHF